Below, 30 T cell receptor beta chains from the same sample are listed, as sequenced in a study of shared clonotypes between healthy human individuals. Profiled with immunoSEQ multiplex PCR; TCRdb holds only in-frame clones, not every one. Of roughly 2,300,000 clones detected, just under 95% appear once; the ten largest clones hold 0.37%. The sequencing input was naive CD4+ T cells from PBMCs. Subset specified: CD45RA+ positively selected. The receptors shown here come from a man aged 18-30 years in good health. Some clones in this sample may be carry-over from other donors' samples.

CDR3 coding DNA: TGCGCCAGCAGCTTTTCCGTGGATGAAAAACTGTTTTTT. Its translation: CASSFSVDEKLFF. J is TRBJ1-4 and V is TRBV5-1; no firm D call. This CDR3 contains 13 residues. Trimming left V 2 bases short and J 6 bases short, with 8 bases between. The germline gives CDR1 SGHRS, CDR2 YFSETQ.

The CDR3 nucleotides read TGCGCCAGCAGCCATCCCGTGGGAGCCTACAATGAGCAGTTCTTC. The encoded protein is CASSHPVGAYNEQFF. V and J are TRBV4-1 and TRBJ2-1, with a weak D call TRBD2 (5 bases). Trimming stripped 3 bases from V and 2 bases from J, with 11 bases between. The CDR3 length is 15 residues. Germline V gives CDR1 MGHRA, CDR2 YSYEKL.

The gene calls are TRBV7-9 and TRBJ2-1; D remains ambiguous. The CDR3 contains 12 residues. Germline CDR1 is SEHNR and CDR2 is FQNEAQ (reference sequence). V gave up 2 bases and J gave up 5 bases, with 4 bases separating them. CDR3 nucleotides: TGTGCCAGCAGCTTACCCCACAATGAGCAGTTCTTC. This gives the protein CASSLPHNEQFF.

This CDR3 reads CASRPGTSAAYEQYF. CDR3 sequence (DNA): TGTGCCAGCAGACCCGGGACTAGCGCGGCCTACGAGCAGTACTTC. The chain combines TRBV28 with TRBJ2-7; 10 bases align to TRBD2. CDR1 is MDHEN, CDR2 SYDVKM, per germline. The CDR3 consists of 15 residues. Trimming took 6 bases from V and 2 from J; bases not matched to a gene: 7.

The rearrangement uses TRBV5-4 and TRBJ2-2; 11 nucleotides line up with TRBD2. After removal of 4 bases from V and 1 base from J, the junction contained 3 bases not matched to a gene. The CDR3 covers 16 residues. Germline lookup yields CDR1 SGHNT and CDR2 YYREEE (reference sequence). The CDR3 region has the DNA TGTGCCAGCAGCATCCTAGCGGGGGGGAACACCGGGGAGCTGTTTTTT. Translating it yields CASSILAGGNTGELFF.

The J gene is TRBJ2-2, the V gene TRBV5-4; unclear D gene. V lost 4 bases and J 5 bases, leaving 18 bases between the germline ends. The V gene's germline CDR1 is SGHNT and CDR2 YYREEE (reference sequence). The CDR3 is 16 amino acids. CDR3 nucleotides: TGTGCCAGCAGCCCTACGGCTTTTCAGACGACCGGGGAGCTGTTTTTT. It yields the protein CASSPTAFQTTGELFF.

V gene TRBV19 combines with J gene TRBJ2-3, with D uncertain. The germline V and J ends were trimmed by 1 base and 0 bases, with 11 bases remaining between them. Germline V CDR1 and CDR2: LNHDA, SQIVND (reference sequence). This CDR3 is 16 amino acids long. The CDR3, as DNA: TGTGCCAGTAGTATAGGAGGCGGTACTAGCACAGATACGCAGTATTTT. The encoded protein is CASSIGGGTSTDTQYF.

As to this clone: The same CDR3 arises from other DNA sequences in this sample as well. The CDR3 loop is CASRPGQTYEQYF. CDR3 in DNA: TGTGCCAGTAGGCCGGGACAGACCTACGAGCAGTACTTC. The rearrangement links TRBV19 to TRBJ2-7; 7 nucleotides line up with TRBD1. Germline V gene lookup returns CDR1 LNHDA and CDR2 SQIVND (reference sequence). CDR3 length: 13 residues. Trimming took 6 bases from V and 2 from J; bases not matched to a gene: 4.

For this clone: Other DNA sequences of this sample code for an identical CDR3. The chain carries TRBV5-1 and TRBJ2-5; 7 nucleotides align to TRBD1. Germline V gene data show CDR1 as SGHRS and CDR2 as YFSETQ. Losses at the gene ends were 4 bases for V and 5 bases for J; bases not matched to a gene: 11. There are 15 residues in the CDR3. CDR3: CASSPGTALGETQYF. DNA of the CDR3: TGCGCCAGCAGCCCCGGGACAGCGCTTGGGGAGACCCAGTACTTC.

The chain links TRBV6-5 to TRBJ1-1; maybe TRBD1 (5 bases). The germline V and J ends were trimmed by 0 bases and 3 bases, with 8 bases remaining between them. CDR1 is MNHEY, CDR2 SVGAGI, per germline. The CDR3 has 14 residues. CDR3 DNA sequence: TGTGCCAGCAGTTACTCGTGGGACCACACTGAAGCTTTCTTT. Protein: CASSYSWDHTEAFF.

This sequence joins TRBV11-2 and TRBJ2-7; D is possibly TRBD2 (6 bases). CDR1 and CDR2 (germline): SGHAT, FQNNGV. Trimming pared 3 bases from V and 4 bases from J, leaving 13 bases between. The CDR3 covers 14 residues. Here the CDR3 DNA reads TGTGCCAGCAGCTTGGAGGGAGACAGTTACGAGCAGTACTTC. Protein product: CASSLEGDSYEQYF. Based on the CDR3 plus reference TRBV11-2 and TRBJ2-7, the full variable domain is EAGVAQSPRYKIIEKRQSVAFWCNPISGHATLYWYQQILGQGPKLLIQFQNNGVVDDSQLPKDRFSAERLKGVDSTLKIQPAKLEDSAVYLCASSLEGDSYEQYFGPGTRLTVT.

The DNA for the CDR3 is TGTGCCAGTAGTATGGAGACACCCCGGGGCACCGGGGAGCTGTTTTTT. It encodes CASSMETPRGTGELFF. The chain carries TRBV19 and TRBJ2-2, with a weak D call TRBD2 (5 bases). The germline CDR1 and CDR2 sequences are LNHDA and SQIVND (reference sequence). The V end lost 3 bases, the J end lost 4 bases, and 15 bases lay between the germline ends. CDR3 length equals 16 residues.

The rearrangement links TRBV7-6 to TRBJ1-3, with D perhaps matching TRBD1 (5 bases). The germline V gene encodes CDR1 SGHVS and CDR2 FNYEAQ. The CDR3 sequence is 16 residues long. Trimming stripped 5 bases from V and 6 bases from J, with 20 bases between. The CDR3 reads CASSPPLAGPVNTIYF. For the CDR3, the DNA is TGTGCCAGCAGCCCTCCCCTGGCGGGGCCAGTAAACACCATATATTTT.

This clone was observed a single time. The chain is built from TRBV2 and TRBJ1-4; no definite D call. This CDR3 is 14 amino acids long. Trimming left V 7 bases short and J 5 bases short, with 14 bases between. CDR1 is SNHLY and CDR2 is FYNNEI in the germline V gene. The CDR3 protein is CASKFEQLNEKLFF. DNA for the CDR3: TGTGCCAGCAAATTTGAACAGCTAAATGAAAAACTGTTTTTT.

V gene TRBV19 combines with J gene TRBJ1-5, with D perhaps TRBD1 (5 bases). In germline, CDR1 is LNHDA, CDR2 SQIVND (reference sequence). The CDR3 is 15 amino acids. The germline V and J ends were trimmed by 5 bases and 0 bases, with 11 bases remaining between them. The CDR3 is CASSYGANSNQPQHF. The DNA for the CDR3 is TGTGCCAGTAGTTATGGGGCGAATAGCAATCAGCCCCAGCATTTT.

The J gene is TRBJ2-5, the V gene TRBV30, with 8 bases aligning to TRBD2. V dropped 3 bases and J dropped 9; count of bases not matched to a gene: 21. Germline CDR1 GTSNPN, CDR2 SVGIG (reference sequence). The CDR3 has 17 residues. DNA of the CDR3: TGTGCCTGGAGCCCCGCCGGGACTAGATGGGGCTATGGGTCCCAGTACTTC. This gives the protein CAWSPAGTRWGYGSQYF.

V is TRBV11-2 and J is TRBJ2-6; no definite D call. This CDR3 is 19 amino acids long. Germline V gene sequence: CDR1 SGHAT, CDR2 FQNNGV. The germline V and J ends were trimmed by 3 bases and 0 bases, with 18 bases remaining between them. The CDR3 coding sequence is TGTGCCAGCAGCTTGTACCGACGCTCCAAACACTCTGGGGCCAACGTCCTGACTTTC. Amino acid sequence: CASSLYRRSKHSGANVLTF.

The rearrangement links TRBV6-5 to TRBJ2-2; a possible D gene is TRBD1 (6 bases). There are 15 residues in the CDR3. Germline values: CDR1 MNHEY, CDR2 SVGAGI. Trimming took 6 bases from V and 5 from J, leaving 16 bases between them. The CDR3 DNA follows: TGTGCCAGCAGCACACTACAGGGTTTGACCGGGGAGCTGTTTTTT. Its protein product is CASSTLQGLTGELFF.

This clone was detected once. The V call is TRBV5-1, the J call TRBJ2-3; D possibly corresponds to TRBD1 (7 bases). V lost 4 bases to trimming and J lost 2 bases, with 11 bases between them. Germline V CDR1 and CDR2: SGHRS, YFSETQ. CDR3 length: 14 amino acids. The CDR3 spells CASSAGQITDTQYF. CDR3 sequence (DNA): TGCGCCAGCAGCGCGGGACAGATCACAGATACGCAGTATTTT.

The V gene is TRBV2, the J gene TRBJ2-1, with D perhaps assigned TRBD1 or TRBD2 (6 bases each). With 3 bases removed from V and 8 bases from J, the gap between germline ends came to 11 bases. The CDR3 is made up of 13 amino acids. Germline V gene sequence: CDR1 SNHLY, CDR2 FYNNEI. The CDR3 is CASSERGEDEQFF. Here the CDR3 DNA reads TGTGCCAGCAGTGAGAGGGGGGAGGATGAGCAGTTCTTC.

The chain carries TRBV4-2 and TRBJ2-1; tentative D call: TRBD2 (5 bases). The V end lost 0 bases, the J end lost 2 bases, and 17 bases lay between the germline ends. The CDR3 length is 18 residues. Germline CDR1 LGHNA, CDR2 YNFKEQ. CDR3 DNA sequence: TGTGCCAGCAGCCAAGAAGCGGCTCTGCGGCCAACCTACAATGAGCAGTTCTTC. Protein sequence: CASSQEAALRPTYNEQFF.

The rearrangement links TRBV6-1 to TRBJ1-4; D is unclear. CDR3 size: 13 residues. Germline V CDR1 and CDR2: MNHNS, SASEGT. V shed 8 bases and J shed 6 bases, with 13 bases lying between them. The CDR3 here is CASEVASYEKLFF. The CDR3, as DNA: TGTGCCAGCGAAGTGGCCTCGTATGAAAAACTGTTTTTT.

This chain links TRBV29-1 with TRBJ2-5; TRBD2 aligns across 8 bases. The germline CDR1 and CDR2 sequences are SQVTM and ANQGSEA. V lost 6 bases and J lost 5; bases outside the gene matches: 8. The CDR3 spans 13 residues. In nucleotides, the CDR3 is TGCAGCGTCGGTGGGACTAGTGGGGAGACCCAGTACTTC. This sequence encodes CSVGGTSGETQYF.

This sequence joins TRBV21-1 and TRBJ1-2; the DNA was not used to check the table's D call, TRBD1. TRBV21-1 is termed a pseudogene. The CDR3 consists of 15 residues. The CDR3 protein is CASSKTLARDYGYTF. The CDR3 bases are TGTGCCAGCAGCAAAACTCTGGCCAGGGACTATGGCTACACCTTC.

This sequence joins TRBV27 and TRBJ1-1, with 7 positions matching TRBD1. This CDR3 is 16 amino acids long. J lost 5 bases, V lost 4 bases, and 13 bases had no gene match. Germline-derived CDR1 and CDR2 are MNHEY and SMNVEV (reference sequence). CDR3 sequence (DNA): TGTGCCAGCAGTTCATTGATGACAGGGACCGGGACTGAAGCTTTCTTT. Its translation: CASSSLMTGTGTEAFF.

V and J are TRBV28 and TRBJ2-1, with TRBD1 as a possible D gene (6 bases). Per the germline V gene, CDR1 is MDHEN and CDR2 is SYDVKM. CDR3 size: 16 residues. With 5 bases removed from V and 9 bases from J, the gap between germline ends came to 23 bases. The CDR3 spells CASSEVLGRGRFEQFF. CDR3 bases: TGTGCCAGCAGTGAAGTTTTAGGCAGGGGCCGGTTTGAGCAGTTCTTC. The variable domain in full, with the rest retrieved from reference TRBV28 and TRBJ2-1, is DVKVTQSSRYLVKRTGEKVFLECVQDMDHENMFWYRQDPGLGLRLIYFSYDVKMKEKGDIPEGYSVSREKKERFSLILESASTNQTSMYLCASSEVLGRGRFEQFFGPGTRLTVL.

A word on this clone: The sample carries other DNA sequences with the same CDR3. The gene calls are TRBV5-1 and TRBJ2-3; 11 bases line up with TRBD1. Germline V gene lookup returns CDR1 SGHRS and CDR2 YFSETQ. V lost 4 bases to trimming and J lost 3 bases; unmatched junction nucleotides: 4. This CDR3 is 15 amino acids long. For the CDR3, the DNA is TGCGCCAGCAGCCCGGGACAGGGGGGTACAGATACGCAGTATTTT. This translates into CASSPGQGGTDTQYF. The entire variable domain, with the rest obtained from reference TRBV5-1 and TRBJ2-3, is as follows: KAGVTQTPRYLIKTRGQQVTLSCSPISGHRSVSWYQQTPGQGLQFLFEYFSETQRNKGNFPGRFSGRQFSNSRSEMNVSTLELGDSALYLCASSPGQGGTDTQYFGPGTRLTVL.

The V gene is TRBV7-9, the J gene TRBJ1-5, with D unresolved. Per the germline V gene, CDR1 is SEHNR and CDR2 is FQNEAQ (reference sequence). The V gene lost 1 base and the J gene lost 4 bases, with 11 bases spanning the gap. The CDR3 is 15 residues long. In nucleotides, the CDR3 is TGTGCCAGCAGCTTAGGGCGAGCCCCAAATCAGCCCCAGCATTTT. This encodes CASSLGRAPNQPQHF.

The chain carries TRBV4-1 and TRBJ1-5; D is ambiguous. Trimming left V 4 bases short and J 1 base short, with 11 bases between. CDR3 length: 15 residues. Germline assignment: CDR1 MGHRA and CDR2 YSYEKL. The CDR3 DNA follows: TGCGCCAGCAGCCCCTGGGTTGTAAGCAATCAGCCCCAGCATTTT. Translated, it gives CASSPWVVSNQPQHF.

In this sample, this clone turned up a few times. Other DNA sequences within the sample encode an identical CDR3. This sequence joins TRBV5-1 and TRBJ2-1; no clear D. The CDR3 covers 13 residues. Germline loops: CDR1 SGHRS, CDR2 YFSETQ. V was cut by 0 bases and J by 3 bases, with 4 bases left in between. The CDR3: CASSLDHYNEQFF. In nucleotides, the CDR3 is TGCGCCAGCAGCTTGGACCACTACAATGAGCAGTTCTTC.